The sequence of this TCR beta chain was determined in a study of blood T cell repertoires in COVID-19. Study background: Collection of acute and convalescent COVID-19 samples took place in the United States, Italy and Spain. PBMCs, B-cell-depleted T cells, or T cells were the source of the cDNA or gDNA that made up the material.

The CDR3 runs to 15 residues. The ends were cut back, 2 bases at V and 4 bases at J, with 12 bases in the middle. Germline CDR1 reads SEHNR; CDR2 reads FQNEAQ (reference sequence). Methods used by the authors: How many nucleated cells were present was estimated from reference gene primer amplification. Clones were sequenced by immunoSEQ multiplex PCR, and TCRdb holds only the in-frame ones, with some missing. V and J calls and clone size come straight from that table; D and trimming were deduced from the DNA. This sample has around 70,000 clones, with around 90% found just once. Sequencing was carried out using peripheral blood. The chain employs TRBV7-9 and TRBJ1-5, with a weak D call TRBD1 (6 bases). This TCR came from a human donor in a cohort sampled during active COVID-19. The CDR3 DNA follows: TGTGCCAGCAGCTTAACGGGGGGGCGTAATCAGCCCCAGCATTTT. Its translation is CASSLTGGRNQPQHF.